This T cell receptor beta chain is from a study of blood T cell repertoires in COVID-19 (dated by TCRdb to 2018 to 2021). Study-level background: Samples covering the acute and convalescent phases of COVID-19 were provided by collaborators in the United States, Italy and Spain. Samples were obtained from the ongoing ImmuneRACE study (first 160 participants) and from over 1,000 subjects provided by 6 global collaborators. Where HLA class I and class II types were available, the types were taken from metadata supplied by the sample provider, not from assay-based typing. The prospective study material was composed of cDNA or gDNA derived from T cells, B-cell-depleted T cells, or PBMCs. Deeply sampled blood TCRbeta repertoires from subjects exposed to, actively infected with, or recovered from COVID-19 were included in the dataset. The repertoires were released in a freely available public database intended as a resource for research on the immune response to SARS-CoV-2. Nearly every sample came with metadata listing a de-identified subject ID, COVID-19 status, age in years and sex. Summary of the overall study and its limitations: Clinical and demographic metadata were provided uncurated, with the amount varying by source and participant.

Taken from cysteine to phenylalanine, the CDR3 has 13 residues. CDR3 DNA only is kept here, 39 bases in frame from base 1. V is pared back by 4 bases and J by 3 bases, with 10 bases lying between the germline termini. The germline V gene (reference sequence) gives CDR1 as SGHNT and CDR2 as YYREEE. TCRbeta CDR3 regions were amplified from genomic DNA by means of the immunoSEQ Assay, a bias-controlled multiplex PCR. Turning to the authors' computational methods: The number of nucleated cells in each sample was estimated by amplification of reference gene primers within the assay. Sequence reads were collapsed and filtered to measure the absolute abundance of every unique TCRbeta CDR3 rearrangement. For each sample, productive Simpson clonality was calculated as the square root of Simpson's diversity index across productive rearrangements. TCRdb holds this immuneACCESS table with in-frame rearrangements only. Some clones are missing; in checked studies, unresolved V genes explain under half, and the rest has no known cause. The V and J calls and clone size come from that table; D and trimming were worked out from the DNA. For this sample the table gives 100,000 to 150,000 clones, of which over 60% were detected only once. Jointly, the top ten make up approximately 1.9% of the sample.

In regard to this clone: Its cognate antigen has yet to be identified. The sample holds no much larger clone one base away, and base qualities are not on file.

Collaborating institutions collected whole blood in K2EDTA tubes following their own protocols. For TCRbeta analysis, collaborators shipped samples as frozen whole blood, isolated PBMCs, or DNA extracted from either of those sample types. The chain uses TRBV5-4 and TRBJ1-1; the D gene is unclear. This clonotype was obtained from a woman aged 70 to 79 with acute or convalescent COVID-19. Sequenced sample: peripheral blood. This receptor carries the CDR3 CASSLGADTEAFF. The sequence in DNA is TGTGCCAGCAGCCTTGGAGCTGACACTGAAGCTTTCTTT.